What follows are 11 T cell receptor beta chains derived from one specimen sequenced in a study of blood T cell repertoires in COVID-19. The data were produced by immunoSEQ multiplex PCR, yet TCRdb's version contains in-frame clones alone and is incomplete. The sample lists around 300,000 clones; about nine tenths were seen once. The sample taken for sequencing was peripheral blood. The receptors here all came from a man aged 50-59 years with acute or convalescent COVID-19.

V is TRBV7-8 and J is TRBJ2-5; maybe TRBD2 (5 bases). CDR1 is SGHVS, CDR2 FQNEAQ, per germline. The CDR3 is 11 residues long. CDR3 coding DNA: TGTGCTGAGGGTTCGCCGGAGACCCAGTACTTC. As protein: CAEGSPETQYF. Full variable domain (rest looked up from reference TRBV7-8 and TRBJ2-5): GAGVSQSPRYKVAKRGQDVALRCDPISGHVSLFWYQQALGQGPEFLTYFQNEAQLDKSGLPSDRFFAERPEGSVSTLKIQRTQQEDSAVYLCAEGSPETQYFGPGTRLLVL.

The chain combines TRBV30 with TRBJ1-3; tentatively, D is TRBD1 (5 bases). The V end was cut by 3 bases, the J end by 4 bases, with 13 bases between. Germline V CDR1 and CDR2: GTSNPN, SVGIG (reference sequence). This CDR3 has 14 amino acids. The CDR3 nucleotides are TGTGCCTGGAGCGTCACGGGGGGAGGAAACACCATATATTTT. Translating it yields CAWSVTGGGNTIYF.

The genes are TRBV18 and TRBJ1-5; 8 bases fit TRBD1. The length of the CDR3 is 16 residues. The germline gives CDR1 KGHSH, CDR2 LQKENI. V shed 3 bases and J 6 bases; nucleotides not matched to a gene: 10. CDR3 sequence: CASSPSGQGGAQPQHF. For the CDR3, the DNA is TGTGCCAGCTCACCCTCTGGACAGGGAGGAGCTCAGCCCCAGCATTTT.

V usage is TRBV24-1 and J usage is TRBJ1-3; no clear D. The CDR3 totals 15 residues. V was shortened by 2 bases and J by 1 base, with 8 bases between the two germline ends. Per germline, CDR1 KGHDR and CDR2 SFDVKD. DNA for the CDR3: TGTGCCACCAGTGATTACCAGAAATCTGGAAACACCATATATTTT. It translates to CATSDYQKSGNTIYF.

This clone occurred once. This chain uses TRBV5-4 with TRBJ2-1; TRBD1 agrees at 8 bases. The CDR3 loop spans 14 amino acids. V gave up 3 bases and J gave up 7 bases; unmatched junction bases: 6. Germline CDR1 SGHNT, CDR2 YYREEE (reference sequence). CDR3 sequence reads: CASSSGQGGNEQFF. In DNA form, the CDR3 reads TGTGCCAGCAGCTCAGGACAGGGCGGGAATGAGCAGTTCTTC.

V and J are TRBV3-1 (or the pseudogene TRBV3-2) and TRBJ1-6, with a tentative D call TRBD1 (5 bases). V was shortened by 1 base and J by 4 bases, with 5 bases between the two germline ends. CDR1 and CDR2 (germline): LGHDT, YNNKEL (reference sequence). The CDR3 runs 14 residues. The CDR3: CASSQAGYNSPLHF. The DNA of the CDR3 is TGTGCCAGCAGCCAAGCAGGGTATAATTCACCCCTCCACTTT.

The chain uses TRBV7-9 and TRBJ2-5, with a tentative D call TRBD2 (6 bases). The CDR3 loop spans 14 amino acids. With 1 base removed from V and 4 bases from J, the gap between germline ends came to 10 bases. Germline loops: CDR1 SEHNR, CDR2 FQNEAQ (reference sequence). CDR3 bases: TGTGCCAGCAGCTTAGGATTTAGCGGAGAGACCCAGTACTTC. It specifies CASSLGFSGETQYF.

The chain has TRBV20-1 and TRBJ2-5; D is unclear. CDR1 is DFQATT, CDR2 SNEGSKA, per germline (reference sequence). There are 11 residues in the CDR3. V lost 6 bases and J 4 bases, leaving 9 bases between the germline ends. DNA for the CDR3: TGCAGTGCCGATGGGCGAGAGACCCAGTACTTC. This gives the protein CSADGRETQYF.

The chain couples TRBV5-1 to TRBJ1-2; D remains ambiguous. CDR3 size: 14 residues. CDR1 and CDR2 from the germline V gene are SGHRS and YFSETQ. Between the trimmed V and J ends, which lost 0 bases and 4 bases, there was a span of 10 bases. CDR3 in DNA: TGCGCCAGCAGCTTGGGGGCGCGTAGCTATGGCTACACCTTC. Its translation is CASSLGARSYGYTF.

This clone appeared once. The junction does not match germline at one end; this may be a read error. This chain's CDR3 is CASSRRLADQGETQYF. The CDR3 DNA follows: TGTGCTAGCAGTCGTAGACTAGCGGACCAGGGGGAGACCCAGTACTTC. The chain uses TRBV7-7 and TRBJ2-5, with 9 bases aligning to TRBD2. CDR1 is SSHAT and CDR2 is FNYEAQ in the germline V gene (reference sequence). The CDR3 is 16 residues long.

V is TRBV23-1 and J is TRBJ2-7; 8 bases are a match to TRBD1. TRBV23-1 is labeled an ORF, and its function is uncertain. V shed 7 bases and J 6 bases; nucleotides not matched to a gene: 14. This CDR3 spans 15 amino acids. CDR3 nucleotides: TGCGCCAGCAAGTACGTACCGGGACAGGCTTCCGAGCAGTACTTC. Encoded protein: CASKYVPGQASEQYF.